Listed below are T cell receptor beta chains from one sample, sequenced in a study of cytomegalovirus exposure and HLA in healthy donors. Assay used: immunoSEQ multiplex PCR; TCRdb lists only in-frame clones, some missing. The data contain some 120,000 clones, about two thirds of them singletons. The sequencing sample was made of PBMCs. These receptors came from a man younger than 40 in good health and CMV-seronegative. Both conserved end residues are part of each CDR3. The D gene is left open where the match is weak. The size entry is marked missing in some rows and otherwise reads once, few, many or a size class.

clone size,J gene,V gene,D gene,CDR3 DNA,CDR3 protein
NA,TRBJ1-1,TRBV5-1,NA,TGCGCCAGCAGCTTGGCGGGGATACACACTGAAGCTTTCTTT,CASSLAGIHTEAFF
once,TRBJ1-3,TRBV18,TRBD1,TGTGCCAGCTCACCACCGGCAGGGGGATTAAACACCATATATTTT,CASSPPAGGLNTIYF
NA,TRBJ2-1,TRBV5-1,TRBD1,TGCGCCAGCAGCCGTGAAGGGACAGGTTTGAATGAGCAGTTCTTC,CASSREGTGLNEQFF
NA,TRBJ2-7,TRBV6-6,NA,TGTGCCAGCAGCCACCGAGGGGGGGGCCCCCAACGCGAGCAGTACTTC,CASSHRGGGPQREQYF
NA,TRBJ1-1,TRBV7-6,NA,TGTGCCAGCAGCCCCCCCCTCGGGGAGGCCTTTACTGAAGCTTTCTTT,CASSPPLGEAFTEAFF
NA,TRBJ2-7,TRBV6-1,TRBD1,TGTGCCAGCAGAAAAATACAGGGGGGAAGCTTCGAGCAGTACTTC,CASRKIQGGSFEQYF
NA,TRBJ2-7,TRBV28,NA,TGTGCCAGCAATTACGAGCAGTACTTC,CASNYEQYF
NA,TRBJ2-3,TRBV2,NA,TGTGCCAGCAGTGCTCTCACAGATACGCAGTATTTT,CASSALTDTQYF
NA,TRBJ1-1,TRBV10-3,NA,TGTGCCATCAGTGAGTCTTCGCGGGGGAGTGAAGCTTTCTTT,CAISESSRGSEAFF
NA,TRBJ1-1,TRBV6-5,NA,TGTGCCAGCAGTTACTTGCGTGCAGGGAACACTGAAGCTTTCTTT,CASSYLRAGNTEAFF
NA,TRBJ2-2,TRBV27,NA,TGTGCCAGCAAGAATGCTAGGGAGCTGTTTTTT,CASKNARELFF
NA,TRBJ1-4,TRBV14,NA,TGTGCCAGCAGCCAAGGGTCAGACAGCGCTAATGAAAAACTGTTTTTT,CASSQGSDSANEKLFF
NA,TRBJ2-3,TRBV28,TRBD1,TGTGCCAGCAGTTCACGGACAGGGCCGCTTACAGATACGCAGTATTTT,CASSSRTGPLTDTQYF
few,TRBJ1-1,TRBV28,NA,TGTGCCAGCAGTTCCTGGAACACTGAAGCTTTCTTT,CASSSWNTEAFF
NA,TRBJ1-2,TRBV4-3,NA,TGCGCCAGCAGCCAAGACCAGTATAACTATGGCTACACCTTC,CASSQDQYNYGYTF
NA,TRBJ1-2,TRBV7-9,TRBD1,TGTTCCAGCAGCCCTCTTGACAGGGCGGATTATGGCTACACCTTC,CSSSPLDRADYGYTF
once,TRBJ1-2,TRBV7-9,NA,TGTGCCAGCAGCCCGCTACTGACAGTGAACTATGGCTACACCTTC,CASSPLLTVNYGYTF
few,TRBJ2-3,TRBV6-5,NA,TGTGCCAGCAGTGATCCGGGACTTACGCAGTATTTT,CASSDPGLTQYF
NA,TRBJ2-2,TRBV19,NA,TGTGCCAGCCTACGGACAGTGAACACCGGGGAGCTGTTTTTT,CASLRTVNTGELFF
NA,TRBJ2-3,TRBV5-4,TRBD2,TGTGCCAGCAGCTCCGGACTAGTTGGCACAGATACGCAGTATTTT,CASSSGLVGTDTQYF
NA,TRBJ2-3,TRBV6-5,TRBD2,TGTGCCAGCAGTTACTCCGGGCGGGGGGTGACAGATACGCAGTATTTT,CASSYSGRGVTDTQYF
NA,TRBJ2-1,TRBV5-4,TRBD1,TGTGCCAGCAGCTCGACAGGGGGCGGCGGGAATGAGCAGTTCTTC,CASSSTGGGGNEQFF
NA,TRBJ2-7,TRBV5-6,NA,TGTGCCAGCAGCGCAGGCTGGGGGGCCTACGAGCAGTACTTC,CASSAGWGAYEQYF
NA,TRBJ2-7,TRBV10-3,TRBD1,TGTGCCATCAGTGAAGAGGACAGGAGGAGCTCCTACGAGCAGTACTTC,CAISEEDRRSSYEQYF
few,TRBJ1-1,TRBV6-1,TRBD1,TGTGCCAGCACCCATGGGACAGTTAATGAAGCTTTCTTT,CASTHGTVNEAFF
NA,TRBJ1-2,TRBV10-3,TRBD1,TGTGCCATCAGTTCGCCGGGACAGGGAATTGGCTACACCTTC,CAISSPGQGIGYTF
NA,TRBJ2-1,TRBV7-8,NA,TGTGCCAGCAGAGAGGACAGGAGGGGGTACAATGAGCAGTTCTTC,CASREDRRGYNEQFF
NA,TRBJ1-6,TRBV6-1,NA,TGTGCCAGCATATGGGGAGCCTATAATTCACCCCTCCACTTT,CASIWGAYNSPLHF
NA,TRBJ2-1,TRBV11-2,NA,TGTGCCAGCAGAACGGGGTACAATGAGCAGTTCTTC,CASRTGYNEQFF
NA,TRBJ2-1,TRBV13,NA,TGTGCCAGCAGCGTGACAGGCTGGCGCAATGAGCAGTTCTTC,CASSVTGWRNEQFF
NA,TRBJ2-7,TRBV6-4,NA,TGTGCCAGCAGTTATCTTCCCGGACAGTCCCGCTCCTACGAGCAGTACTTC,CASSYLPGQSRSYEQYF
few,TRBJ1-5,TRBV27,TRBD1,TGTGCCAGCAGTACAGGGGGAGGCAATCAGCCCCAGCATTTT,CASSTGGGNQPQHF
NA,TRBJ2-3,TRBV7-2,NA,TGTGCCAGCAGCGGAGGCACGGCAGATACGCAGTATTTT,CASSGGTADTQYF
NA,TRBJ1-6,TRBV18,TRBD1,TGTGCCAGCTCATTTTCTTCAGGGGGCGGTTATAATTCACCCCTCCACTTT,CASSFSSGGGYNSPLHF
NA,TRBJ1-2,TRBV6-6,NA,TGTGCCAGCAGACAGGGTTCGGGGGGCTACACCTTC,CASRQGSGGYTF
NA,TRBJ2-1,TRBV4-3,NA,TGCGCCAGCAGCCAAATAACGCAGGGATACAATGAGCAGTTCTTC,CASSQITQGYNEQFF
NA,TRBJ1-5,TRBV7-8,NA,TGTGCCAGCAGCTTGATACAGGGTACAATCAATCAGCCCCAGCATTTT,CASSLIQGTINQPQHF
few,TRBJ1-1,TRBV15,NA,TGTGCCACCAGCAGACCAGGAGGGACCCTAGGGTACACTGAAGCTTTCTTT,CATSRPGGTLGYTEAFF
NA,TRBJ2-5,TRBV30,NA,TGTGCCTGGCACCAGGCTGGGACCCAGTACTTC,CAWHQAGTQYF
NA,TRBJ1-3,TRBV7-9,TRBD1,TGTGCCAGCAGCGTAGGGACAGGGCTGGCTGGAAACACCATATATTTT,CASSVGTGLAGNTIYF
NA,TRBJ1-5,TRBV7-9,NA,TGTTCCAGCAGCTCCGGGGATCAACCCCAGCATTTT,CSSSSGDQPQHF
NA,TRBJ2-5,TRBV5-1,NA,TGCGCCAGTGAGAGACAGGCTGAGGGAACCGGGACCCAGTACTTC,CASERQAEGTGTQYF
few,TRBJ2-7,TRBV6-5,TRBD1,TGTGCCAGCAGTTACGGGACAGGGGGCCCCTACGAGCAGTACTTC,CASSYGTGGPYEQYF
NA,TRBJ2-5,TRBV7-9,TRBD2,TGTGCCAGCAGCCACACCGAACGGGGGGTTTTGCAGACCCAGTACTTC,CASSHTERGVLQTQYF
NA,TRBJ1-2,TRBV6-5,TRBD1,TGTGCCAGCAGTTGGACAGGCCGCAATGGCTACACCTTC,CASSWTGRNGYTF
NA,TRBJ1-2,TRBV18,NA,TGTGCCAGCTCACCAAGTCCAGATGGCTATGGCTACACCTTC,CASSPSPDGYGYTF
once,TRBJ2-7,TRBV7-2,TRBD2,TGTGCCAGCAGCATCAGCGGGGTCTCCTACGAGCAGTACTTC,CASSISGVSYEQYF
NA,TRBJ1-2,TRBV5-6,TRBD1,TGTGCCAGCAGCTTGGTTAGCGGGACAGCAAACTATGGCTACACCTTC,CASSLVSGTANYGYTF